This T cell receptor beta chain was recorded in a study of identical twins (dated by TCRdb to between 2015 and 2016). At the level of the whole study: To test whether fetal clonotypes persist, the study used deep sequencing on TCR alpha and beta repertoires from monozygotic twins, unrelated adults of various ages, and cord blood. To rule out contamination, the twin experiments were replicated at different times with different library preparation protocols. The full study reports these points: Because the same donors could not be followed over many years, conclusions were based on cross-sectional statistical analysis. A weaker excess of twin sharing was found in beta out-of-frame sequences because the signal-to-noise ratio was lowered by fewer shared sequences. Fewer insertions were carried by abundant cord blood beta clonotypes, a similar but weaker trend appeared in young adult naive repertoires, and no such trend appeared in memory repertoires. Invariant T cells such as MAIT and iNKT could partly confound zero-insertion analyses, although diverse VJ usage argued against such confounding for most clonotypes. Compared with coincidental sharing between unrelated individuals, out-of-frame TCR alpha sequences shared between twins had an excess of sequences with low generation probability. Out-of-frame TCR alpha sharing in monozygotic twins was systematically underestimated by recombination models, whereas sharing between unrelated individuals was in agreement with the recombination models.

As to this clonotype: The target of this receptor is not known. No much larger clone is present one base from it, and per-base qualities are unavailable.

All donors were healthy Caucasians. Library preparation used 5' RACE. The data were produced on an Illumina HiSeq 2000. A universal primer binding site was introduced by template switching, and a unique molecular identifier was present in the final cDNA, enabling accurate counting of TCR cDNA molecules. Specific primers in the conserved constant-segment region were used to synthesize first-strand cDNA for TCR alpha and beta chains. To control for contamination, every cDNA library carried two barcodes: a SMART-Mk sample barcode plus Illumina barcodes. TruSeq adapter sequences, together with Illumina sample barcodes, were added in two successive PCR steps. The Illumina HiSeq platform was used with custom primers to sequence TCR alpha and beta cDNA libraries. The original pipeline was this. MiGEC was used to process raw reads and extract unique molecular identifiers, and MiXCR was used to find CDR3 positions. Recombination models were inferred per individual with the repgenHMM and IGoR tools using an EM algorithm. Shared clonotypes were analyzed with the tcR package in R, and sharing was normalized by the product of cloneset sizes. To study raw recombination without the effects of thymic and clonal selection, out-of-frame nonproductive sequences were analyzed. The public reads were run again by TCRdb, first through fastp at Q25 and then through MiXCR, and only productive beta chains were kept. One record per CDR3 amino acid sequence lists the most common genes and DNA. TCRdb's processing, not the authors', yielded these V and J calls. The sample contains some 1,700,000 distinct CDR3 sequences, about 32% of them found a single time. 0.25% to 0.3% of the sample is taken by the ten largest.

According to the germline V gene (reference sequence), CDR1 reads MNHEY and CDR2 reads SMNVEV. V is trimmed back by 4 bases and J by 0 bases, and the junction contains 11 bases that no gene match accounts for. The CDR3 numbers 17 residues from cysteine through phenylalanine. Kept here is only the CDR3 DNA, which spans 51 bases and is read in frame from base 1. The receptor was isolated from a newborn girl in good health. The sequenced material came from cord blood. Here the chain combines TRBV27 and TRBJ1-2; 7 central bases correspond to TRBD1. The CDR3 amino acid sequence is: CASSSSPYRGPNYGYTF. The DNA sequence follows: TGTGCCAGCAGTTCTTCTCCTTACAGGGGACCTAACTATGGCTACACCTTC.